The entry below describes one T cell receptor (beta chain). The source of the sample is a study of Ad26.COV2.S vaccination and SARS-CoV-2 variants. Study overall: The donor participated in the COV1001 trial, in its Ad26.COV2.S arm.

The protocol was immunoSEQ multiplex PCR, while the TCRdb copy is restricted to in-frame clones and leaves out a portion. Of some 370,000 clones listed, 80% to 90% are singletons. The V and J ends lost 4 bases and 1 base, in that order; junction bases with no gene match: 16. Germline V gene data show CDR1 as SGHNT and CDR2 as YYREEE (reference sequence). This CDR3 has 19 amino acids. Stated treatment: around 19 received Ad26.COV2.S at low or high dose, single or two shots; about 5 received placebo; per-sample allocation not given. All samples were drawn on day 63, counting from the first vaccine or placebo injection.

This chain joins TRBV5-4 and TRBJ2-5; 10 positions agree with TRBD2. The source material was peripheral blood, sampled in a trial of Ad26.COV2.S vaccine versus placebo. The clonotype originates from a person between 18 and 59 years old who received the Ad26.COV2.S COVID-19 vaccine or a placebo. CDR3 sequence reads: CASSRGGSSGSPTQETQYF. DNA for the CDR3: TGTGCCAGCAGCCGTGGAGGGTCTAGCGGGAGCCCTACCCAAGAGACCCAGTACTTC. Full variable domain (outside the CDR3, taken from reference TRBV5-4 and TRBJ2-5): ETGVTQSPTHLIKTRGQQVTLRCSSQSGHNTVSWYQQALGQGPQFIFQYYREEENGRGNFPPRFSGLQFPNYSSELNVNALELDDSALYLCASSRGGSSGSPTQETQYFGPGTRLLVL.